The source of this T cell receptor beta chain is a study of OX40 agonist ivuxolimab in advanced cancers. With 3 bases clipped from V and 3 bases from J, the junction kept 2 bases outside the gene matches. Germline CDR1 SGHTA, CDR2 FQGNSA. The CDR3 spans 15 residues. Clones were read by immunoSEQ multiplex PCR, and TCRdb kept only the in-frame ones, dropping some. This table has some 110,000 clones, around 93% appearing once. The material was CD4+ or CD8+ T cells sorted from blood, obtained in a trial of the OX40 agonist ivuxolimab. This chain joins TRBV7-2 and TRBJ1-4, with 9 positions matching TRBD1. This sequence was found in an adult with an advanced solid tumor such as melanoma, head and neck, liver or kidney cancer. The CDR3 region is CASSFRTGANEKLFF. Here the CDR3 DNA reads TGTGCCAGCAGCTTCAGGACAGGGGCTAATGAAAAACTGTTTTTT.